This TCR beta chain was recorded in a study of blood T cell repertoires in COVID-19. Study in general: The United States, Italy and Spain were the sources of the acute and convalescent COVID-19 samples.

Original analysis: For nucleated cells, counts were estimated from reference gene primer amplification. Produced via immunoSEQ multiplex PCR; TCRdb's table is partial and in-frame only. From that table come the V and J calls and clone size; the DNA was used to work out D and trimming. This table has fewer than 250,000 clones, more than 75% appearing once. V trimming: 2 bases; J trimming: 3 bases; junction bases outside the gene matches: 8. Germline loops: CDR1 MNHEY, CDR2 SVGEGT. The CDR3 is made up of 17 amino acids. Sequencing was done on a sample of peripheral blood. The chain is built from TRBV6-2 or TRBV6-3 and TRBJ1-1; 11 bases are shared with TRBD1. The sequence came from a human donor in a cohort sampled during active COVID-19. CDR3 bases: TGTGCCAGCAGTTACGGGTGGACAGGGGGCCTCCACACTGAAGCTTTCTTT. Translated, it gives CASSYGWTGGLHTEAFF.